These T cell receptor beta chains were read from a single sample in a study of cytomegalovirus exposure and HLA in healthy donors. The repertoire was sequenced with immunoSEQ multiplex PCR; TCRdb's copy has only in-frame clones and lacks some. Among 40,000 to 60,000 clones, 72% were seen once, and the ten largest hold over 8%. The material sequenced was PBMCs. The receptor source for this set is a woman between 50 and 59 years old in good health and CMV-seronegative. Both conserved end residues are part of each CDR3. D genes are given only for firm matches. Some rows mark clone size as missing; the rest say once, few, many or name a class of expanded clone.

>TRBJ1-4|-|TRBV28|-
CASSLVQGFEKLFF
TGTGCCAGCAGTTTAGTGCAGGGATTTGAAAAACTGTTTTTT
>TRBJ1-4|-|TRBV9|TRBD1
CASSVGTGVGKLFF
TGTGCCAGCAGCGTGGGGACAGGGGTCGGAAAACTGTTTTTT
>TRBJ1-2|-|TRBV6-1|TRBD1
CASSTTGAYGYTF
TGTGCCAGCAGTACCACAGGGGCCTATGGCTACACCTTC
>TRBJ2-1|-|TRBV5-1|TRBD2
CASSLTSGGYNEQFF
TGCGCCAGCAGCTTGACTAGCGGGGGGTACAATGAGCAGTTCTTC
>TRBJ2-5|-|TRBV5-1|TRBD2
CASSSGLAGGQETQYF
TGCGCCAGCAGCTCAGGACTAGCGGGGGGCCAAGAGACCCAGTACTTC
>TRBJ2-7|-|TRBV28|-
CASSLLSLPEQYF
TGTGCCAGCAGTTTACTGAGTTTGCCCGAGCAGTACTTC
>TRBJ2-6|-|TRBV30|-
CASTRSAGANVLTF
TGTGCCTCCACGAGGTCCGCTGGGGCCAACGTCCTGACTTTC
>TRBJ2-1|-|TRBV7-9|TRBD2
CASSLDGGAHNEQFF
TGTGCCAGCAGCTTAGACGGGGGGGCCCACAATGAGCAGTTCTTC
>TRBJ1-1|-|TRBV2|-
CASSGRVSPGDTEAFF
TGTGCCAGCAGTGGACGAGTCTCTCCCGGGGACACTGAAGCTTTCTTT
>TRBJ2-5|-|TRBV28|-
CASSFERRAQYF
TGTGCCAGCAGTTTCGAGCGGCGGGCCCAGTACTTC
>TRBJ2-3|-|TRBV7-8|TRBD2
CASSTVAGGSTDTQYF
TGTGCCAGCAGCACTGTAGCGGGAGGGAGCACAGATACGCAGTATTTT
>TRBJ2-7|-|TRBV9|-
CASSPRDSYEQYF
TGTGCCAGCAGCCCCCGGGACTCCTACGAGCAGTACTTC
>TRBJ1-2|-|TRBV10-3|-
CAISESGAGAGVPYGYTF
TGTGCCATCAGTGAGTCAGGGGCTGGGGCAGGCGTGCCCTATGGCTACACCTTC
>TRBJ2-1|-|TRBV7-2|TRBD2
CASSQPWTSGYNEQFF
TGTGCCAGCAGCCAACCCTGGACTAGCGGGTACAATGAGCAGTTCTTC
>TRBJ2-7|-|TRBV4-3|TRBD2
CASSHTPGLASEQYF
TGCGCCAGCAGCCATACACCGGGACTAGCGTCTGAGCAGTACTTC
>TRBJ2-7|few|TRBV9|TRBD2
CASPRPGLTPFCEQYF
TGTGCCAGCCCTCGTCCGGGACTAACACCCTTCTGCGAGCAGTACTTC
>TRBJ2-2|-|TRBV6-5|TRBD2
CASRLAGGFGGELFF
TGTGCCAGCAGACTAGCGGGAGGTTTTGGCGGGGAGCTGTTTTTT
>TRBJ1-1|few|TRBV19|-
CATSPVWGGVDTEAFF
TGTGCCACCTCACCCGTTTGGGGCGGAGTGGACACTGAAGCTTTCTTT
>TRBJ1-1|few|TRBV6-4|-
CASSDEREMNTEAFF
TGTGCCAGCAGTGACGAACGGGAGATGAACACTGAAGCTTTCTTT
>TRBJ2-1|-|TRBV2|TRBD2
CASSRTSGANNEQFF
TGTGCCAGCAGCCGGACTAGCGGGGCTAACAATGAGCAGTTCTTC
>TRBJ2-1|-|TRBV7-2|TRBD1
CASSFSIGTDHYNEQFF
TGTGCCAGCAGCTTCTCCATAGGGACAGACCATTACAATGAGCAGTTCTTC
>TRBJ1-1|-|TRBV5-1|-
CASSLAVRVNTEAFF
TGCGCCAGCAGCTTGGCCGTCAGGGTGAACACTGAAGCTTTCTTT
>TRBJ2-5|-|TRBV29-1|-
CSVGRDVQETQYF
TGCAGCGTAGGTCGGGATGTTCAAGAGACCCAGTACTTC
>TRBJ2-1|-|TRBV7-8|TRBD2
CATWTSGRINEQFF
TGTGCCACCTGGACTAGCGGGAGGATAAATGAGCAGTTCTTC
>TRBJ1-5|-|TRBV30|-
CAWSHLRNQPQHF
TGTGCCTGGAGTCACCTACGCAATCAGCCCCAGCATTTT
>TRBJ2-7|-|TRBV27|TRBD1
CASRTTGGLFYEQYF
TGTGCCAGCAGAACCACAGGGGGCTTGTTCTACGAGCAGTACTTC
>TRBJ1-2|-|TRBV28|TRBD1
CASQMGTGLYGYTF
TGTGCCAGTCAGATGGGGACAGGACTCTATGGCTACACCTTC
>TRBJ2-3|-|TRBV2|TRBD2
CASNLAGSTDTQYF
TGTGCCAGCAACCTAGCGGGGAGCACAGATACGCAGTATTTT
>TRBJ1-5|-|TRBV21-1|-
CASRDSDNQPQHF
TGTGCCAGTCGCGACAGTGACAATCAGCCCCAGCATTTT
>TRBJ2-5|-|TRBV5-4|-
CASSSGGETQYF
TGTGCCAGCAGCTCCGGCGGGGAGACCCAGTACTTC
>TRBJ2-1|-|TRBV4-2|TRBD2
CASSQEDGLAGGNEQFF
TGTGCCAGCAGCCAAGAGGACGGACTAGCGGGGGGAAATGAGCAGTTCTTC
>TRBJ2-3|-|TRBV7-7|-
CASSSRTGTDTQYF
TGTGCTAGCAGCTCCCGGACAGGCACAGATACGCAGTATTTT
>TRBJ1-1|-|TRBV2|TRBD1
CASAGQGVTEAFF
TGTGCCAGCGCCGGACAGGGGGTCACTGAAGCTTTCTTT
>TRBJ1-4|-|TRBV11-2|-
CASSSVPTNEKLFF
TGTGCCAGCAGCTCAGTCCCAACTAATGAAAAACTGTTTTTT
>TRBJ1-1|-|TRBV18|-
CASSPAGLGGTEAFF
TGTGCCAGCTCACCAGCGGGGCTTGGGGGCACTGAAGCTTTCTTT
>TRBJ1-5|-|TRBV30|-
CAAGEVNQPQHF
TGTGCCGCGGGGGAGGTTAATCAGCCCCAGCATTTT
>TRBJ2-4|-|TRBV6-6|TRBD1
CASSSRTGKNIQYF
TGTGCCAGCAGTTCAAGGACAGGGAAGAACATTCAGTACTTC
>TRBJ1-4|-|TRBV30|-
CAWSRQNFEKLFF
TGTGCCTGGAGTAGACAGAACTTTGAAAAACTGTTTTTT
>TRBJ2-5|-|TRBV7-2|TRBD2
CASSLELAGAETQYF
TGTGCCAGCAGCTTAGAACTAGCGGGGGCAGAGACCCAGTACTTC
>TRBJ1-4|-|TRBV30|-
CAWRPPGFGANEKLFF
TGTGCCTGGAGGCCCCCGGGATTCGGGGCTAATGAAAAACTGTTTTTT
>TRBJ2-3|-|TRBV18|-
CASSPSGGTDTQYF
TGTGCCAGCTCACCTTCAGGGGGCACAGATACGCAGTATTTT
>TRBJ2-7|-|TRBV11-2|TRBD2
CASSPTSGRNYEQYF
TGTGCCAGCAGCCCAACTAGCGGGAGGAACTACGAGCAGTACTTC
>TRBJ2-2|once|TRBV14|TRBD1
CASSPGTDPLGSGELFF
TGTGCCAGCAGCCCGGGGACAGATCCACTTGGGTCCGGGGAGCTGTTTTTT
>TRBJ1-5|-|TRBV6-1|-
CASSGQGYGTSNQPQHF
TGTGCCAGCAGTGGCCAGGGGTATGGTACTAGCAATCAGCCCCAGCATTTT
>TRBJ2-3|-|TRBV9|TRBD2
CASSVGTSGDTQYF
TGTGCCAGCAGCGTAGGGACTAGTGGTGATACGCAGTATTTT
>TRBJ1-1|few|TRBV29-1|-
CSVERQGKGAFF
TGCAGCGTTGAACGTCAGGGGAAGGGAGCTTTCTTT
>TRBJ2-7|-|TRBV15|-
CATSRDTRVLGNEQYF
TGTGCCACCAGCAGAGATACCAGGGTATTGGGTAACGAGCAGTACTTC
>TRBJ1-2|few|TRBV6-1|-
CASSERTASAYGYTF
TGTGCCAGCAGTGAACGGACAGCCTCCGCCTATGGCTACACCTTC
>TRBJ1-1|-|TRBV5-1|-
CASSLLTGENTEAFF
TGCGCCAGCAGCTTGCTCACAGGCGAAAACACTGAAGCTTTCTTT
>TRBJ1-1|-|TRBV30|-
CAWSVRTGYTEAFF
TGTGCCTGGAGTGTACGAACCGGTTACACTGAAGCTTTCTTT